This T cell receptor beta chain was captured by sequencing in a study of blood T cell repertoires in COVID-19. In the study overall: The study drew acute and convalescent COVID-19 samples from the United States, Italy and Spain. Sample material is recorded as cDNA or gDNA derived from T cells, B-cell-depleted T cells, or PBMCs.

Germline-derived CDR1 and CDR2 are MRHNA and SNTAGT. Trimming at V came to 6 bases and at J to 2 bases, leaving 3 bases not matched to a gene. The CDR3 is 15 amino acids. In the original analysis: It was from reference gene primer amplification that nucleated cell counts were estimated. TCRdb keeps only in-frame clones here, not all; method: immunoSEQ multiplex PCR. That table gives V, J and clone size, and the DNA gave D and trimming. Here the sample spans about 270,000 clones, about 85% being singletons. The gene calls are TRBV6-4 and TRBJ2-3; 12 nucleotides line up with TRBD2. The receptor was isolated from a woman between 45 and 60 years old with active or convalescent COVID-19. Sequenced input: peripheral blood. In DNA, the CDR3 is TGTGCCAGCAGCCGACTAGCGGGAGTCACAGATACGCAGTATTTT. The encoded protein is CASSRLAGVTDTQYF.